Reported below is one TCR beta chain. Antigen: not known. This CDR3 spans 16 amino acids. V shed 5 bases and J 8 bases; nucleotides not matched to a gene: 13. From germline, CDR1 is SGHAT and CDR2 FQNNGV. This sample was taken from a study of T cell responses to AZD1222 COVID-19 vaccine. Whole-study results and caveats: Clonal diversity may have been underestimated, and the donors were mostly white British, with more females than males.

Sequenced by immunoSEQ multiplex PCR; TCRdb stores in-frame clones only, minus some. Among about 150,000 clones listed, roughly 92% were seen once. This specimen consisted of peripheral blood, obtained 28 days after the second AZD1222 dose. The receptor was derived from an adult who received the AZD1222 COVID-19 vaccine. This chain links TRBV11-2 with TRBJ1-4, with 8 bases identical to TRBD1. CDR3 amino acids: CASSTYSSGGREKLFF. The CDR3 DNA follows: TGTGCCAGCAGCACATATTCATCAGGGGGCCGGGAAAAACTGTTTTTT.